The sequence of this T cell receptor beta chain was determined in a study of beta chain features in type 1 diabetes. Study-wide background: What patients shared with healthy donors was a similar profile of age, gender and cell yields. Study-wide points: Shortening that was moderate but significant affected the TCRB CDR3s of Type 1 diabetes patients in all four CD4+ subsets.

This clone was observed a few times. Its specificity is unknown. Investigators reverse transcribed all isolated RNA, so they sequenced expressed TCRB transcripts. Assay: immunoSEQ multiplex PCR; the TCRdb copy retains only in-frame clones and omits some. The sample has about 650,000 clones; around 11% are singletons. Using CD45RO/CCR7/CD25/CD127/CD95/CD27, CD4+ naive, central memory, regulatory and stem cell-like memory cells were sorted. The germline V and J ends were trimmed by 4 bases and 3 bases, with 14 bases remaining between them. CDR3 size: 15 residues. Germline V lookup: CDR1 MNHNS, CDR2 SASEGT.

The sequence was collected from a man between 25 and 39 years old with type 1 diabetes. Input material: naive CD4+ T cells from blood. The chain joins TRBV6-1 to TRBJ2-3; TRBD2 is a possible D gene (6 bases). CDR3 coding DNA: TGTGCCAGCAGTGCAACTAGCTCCATAACAGATACGCAGTATTTT. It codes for CASSATSSITDTQYF.